This T cell receptor (beta chain) was captured in a study of T cell changes during pregnancy in multiple sclerosis. This table comes from immunoSEQ multiplex PCR, and its TCRdb copy is limited to in-frame clones, with some not included. The sample consists of roughly 86,000 clones, around 94% of them appearing once. This CDR3 spans 14 amino acids. Trimming took off 4 bases at V and 6 bases at J, with 14 bases between the two ends. Germline-derived CDR1 and CDR2 are SGHRS and YFSETQ. The table lists this clone with a count of one. This clonotype originated in a female donor with multiple sclerosis, enrolled in a pregnancy study. The material was peripheral blood, obtained in the first trimester of pregnancy. The chain combines TRBV5-1 with TRBJ2-1, with D possibly TRBD1 on 5 matching bases. CDR3 loop: CASSLGHSSNEQFF. For the CDR3, the DNA is TGCGCCAGCAGCCTAGGACACTCTTCCAATGAGCAGTTCTTC.